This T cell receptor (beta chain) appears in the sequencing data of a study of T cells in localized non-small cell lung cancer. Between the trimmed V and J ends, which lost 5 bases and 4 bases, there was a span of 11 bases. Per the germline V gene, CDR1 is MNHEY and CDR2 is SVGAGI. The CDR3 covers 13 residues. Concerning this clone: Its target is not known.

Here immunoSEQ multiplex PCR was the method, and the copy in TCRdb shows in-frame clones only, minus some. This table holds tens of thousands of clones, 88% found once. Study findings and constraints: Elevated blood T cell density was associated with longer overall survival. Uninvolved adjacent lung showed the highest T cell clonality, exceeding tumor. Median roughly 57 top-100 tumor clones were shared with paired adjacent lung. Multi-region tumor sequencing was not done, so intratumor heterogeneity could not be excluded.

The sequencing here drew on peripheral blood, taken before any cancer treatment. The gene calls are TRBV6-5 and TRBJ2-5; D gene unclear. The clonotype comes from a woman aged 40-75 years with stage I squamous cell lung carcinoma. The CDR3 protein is CASSLESGETQYF. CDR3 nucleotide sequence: TGTGCCAGCAGTCTAGAGTCTGGAGAGACCCAGTACTTC.